A selection of T cell receptor beta chains follows, all from one sample in a study of blood T cell repertoires in COVID-19. Here immunoSEQ multiplex PCR was the method, and the copy in TCRdb shows in-frame clones only, minus some. The sample lists around 150,000 clones; 81% were seen once. Source material: peripheral blood. Receptors were obtained from a woman between 55 and 75 years old with active or convalescent COVID-19. The CDR3 runs from the conserved cysteine through the conserved F or W. The order of the fields is V gene, clone size, J gene, D gene, CDR3 DNA, CDR3 protein. D genes are given only for firm matches. Clone size is not always given. Where it is, it says once, few, many or a class for expanded clones.

TRBV5-8	once	TRBJ2-3	.	TGTGCCAGCAGCTCTACCTGGAGCACAGATACGCAGTATTTT	CASSSTWSTDTQYF
TRBV29-1	.	TRBJ2-1	.	TGCAGCGTTGAAGGGGGCGCCGCACTAAACAATGAGCAGTTCTTC	CSVEGGAALNNEQFF
TRBV27	.	TRBJ1-2	.	TGTGCCAGCAGTTCGGTGGCGCAGGGAGGGAACTATGGCTACACCTTC	CASSSVAQGGNYGYTF
TRBV28	.	TRBJ1-5	.	TGTGCCAGCAGAAACTCGGGAGTTCTCAGTGGTCAGCCCCAGCATTTT	CASRNSGVLSGQPQHF
TRBV11-2	.	TRBJ1-1	TRBD1	TGTGCCAGCAGCGGAGGACAGGGAGGAGGTGAAGCTTTCTTT	CASSGGQGGGEAFF
TRBV7-6	.	TRBJ2-1	TRBD2	TGTGCCAGCAGCTTTACCTCTGCGGGAGTCTTCAATGAGCAGTTCTTC	CASSFTSAGVFNEQFF
TRBV5-1	.	TRBJ1-1	TRBD1	TGCGCCAGCAGCTCGGACAGGGTCACTGAAGCTTTCTTT	CASSSDRVTEAFF
TRBV2	.	TRBJ1-5	.	TGTGCCAGCAGTCCCGCCAGGGGCAATCAGCCCCAGCATTTT	CASSPARGNQPQHF
TRBV19	few	TRBJ1-4	.	TGTGCCAGTAGTACCACAGGGGAAAAACTGTTTTTT	CASSTTGEKLFF
TRBV3-1/TRBV3-2	.	TRBJ2-3	TRBD2	TGTGCCAGCAGCGAAACGAGCGGGGGAAGCACAGATACGCAGTATTTT	CASSETSGGSTDTQYF
TRBV19	once	TRBJ1-2	.	TGTGCCAGTAGTATCGGCAGGGACTTAGCCGGCTACACCTTC	CASSIGRDLAGYTF
TRBV7-9	.	TRBJ1-3	.	TGTGCCAGCAGCGGAGGCATATATTTT	CASSGGIYF
TRBV19	.	TRBJ2-2	TRBD1	TGTGCCAGTAGTACCGACAGGGATTCCGGGGAGCTGTTTTTT	CASSTDRDSGELFF
TRBV5-1	.	TRBJ2-5	TRBD1	TGCGCCAGCAGCTTGGCCTCCGGGACAGGGGGCGGTGAGACCCAGTACTTC	CASSLASGTGGGETQYF
TRBV14	.	TRBJ2-3	.	TGTGCCAGCAGCCGACGGACAGTCAGCACAGATACGCAGTATTTT	CASSRRTVSTDTQYF
TRBV2	.	TRBJ1-3	.	TGTGCCAGCACCCAAGCCCCGGCAGGGAGAAACACCATATATTTT	CASTQAPAGRNTIYF
TRBV11-1	.	TRBJ2-5	TRBD1	TGTGCCAGCAGCCTGGACAGGGGTGGGGTGGAGACCCAGTACTTC	CASSLDRGGVETQYF
TRBV7-8	.	TRBJ1-4	.	TGTGCCAGCAGCTTAGTGCTATATTCAAGTAATGAAAAACTGTTTTTT	CASSLVLYSSNEKLFF
TRBV4-2	.	TRBJ1-1	TRBD1	TGTGCCAGCAGCCAGCCAGGGGGCTGGACTGAAGCTTTCTTT	CASSQPGGWTEAFF
TRBV5-1	.	TRBJ1-1	TRBD1	TGCGCCAGCAGCTTGGACAGGGGCACTGAAGCTTTCTTT	CASSLDRGTEAFF
TRBV12-3/TRBV12-4	.	TRBJ2-2	.	TGTGCCAGCAGTTTTGTTAGCACCGGGGAGCTGTTTTTT	CASSFVSTGELFF
TRBV7-3	.	TRBJ2-7	TRBD1	TGTGCCAGCAGCTCCACAGGGGCCAACGAGCAGTACTTC	CASSSTGANEQYF
TRBV15	.	TRBJ1-4	.	TGTGCCACCAGCAGGGGATGGACAGCAACTAATGAAAAACTGTTTTTT	CATSRGWTATNEKLFF
TRBV19	.	TRBJ2-4	TRBD1	TGTGCCAGTAGCCTAGACAGGGGGCTGGCGGACATTCAGTACTTC	CASSLDRGLADIQYF
TRBV7-2	few	TRBJ2-1	TRBD2	TGTGCCAGCAGCCGCTGGGGCGGGGGGAACAATGAGCAGTTCTTC	CASSRWGGGNNEQFF
TRBV29-1	.	TRBJ2-7	.	TGCAGCGTTGTACAGACAGTGGATGAGCAGTACTTC	CSVVQTVDEQYF